The rows below give T cell receptor beta chains drawn from one sample of a study of T cell responses to AZD1222 COVID-19 vaccine. TCRdb's copy holds only in-frame clones and misses some; the assay was immunoSEQ multiplex PCR. The data contain 90,000 to 150,000 clones, 88% of them seen just once; the ten biggest clones take up about 3.3%. The specimen comprised peripheral blood, sampled 28 days after the second AZD1222 dose. Receptors originate from an adult who received the AZD1222 COVID-19 vaccine. Each CDR3 is given with its conserved first and last residue. Fields, in order: J gene, D gene, clone size, V gene, CDR3 protein, CDR3 DNA. A D gene is named only where the DNA matches it firmly. Only part of the rows carry a size: once, few, many, or a class if the clone is expanded.

TRBJ1-6,NA,few,TRBV5-6,CASSLALEGSSPLHF,TGTGCCAGCAGCTTGGCCTTGGAGGGGAGTTCACCCCTCCACTTT
TRBJ2-5,NA,NA,TRBV6-4,CASSDSPGEAETQYF,TGTGCCAGCAGTGACTCGCCGGGAGAGGCAGAGACCCAGTACTTC
TRBJ1-5,NA,NA,TRBV7-2,CASSLFPGQPQHF,TGTGCCAGCAGCTTATTTCCAGGCCAGCCCCAGCATTTT
TRBJ2-1,NA,NA,TRBV4-1,CASSQNEAGFYNEQFF,TGCGCCAGCAGCCAAAATGAGGCGGGGTTCTACAATGAGCAGTTCTTC
TRBJ1-2,NA,NA,TRBV28,CASSLRQGYTF,TGTGCCAGCAGCTTAAGGCAGGGCTACACCTTC
TRBJ1-2,TRBD1,NA,TRBV9,CASTWGQGAVYGYTF,TGTGCCAGCACCTGGGGGCAGGGGGCGGTCTATGGCTACACCTTC
TRBJ1-2,NA,few,TRBV6-4,CASRGDQQGVEGYTF,TGTGCCAGCAGAGGAGATCAACAGGGAGTAGAAGGCTACACCTTC
TRBJ1-2,TRBD1,NA,TRBV25-1,CASSEPGQGNGYTF,TGTGCCAGCAGTGAACCGGGACAGGGTAATGGCTACACCTTC
TRBJ2-1,TRBD2,NA,TRBV5-4,CASSLEVAGGYNEQFF,TGTGCCAGCAGCTTGGAGGTAGCGGGAGGCTACAATGAGCAGTTCTTC
TRBJ1-1,NA,few,TRBV9,CASSVRGNRNTEAFF,TGTGCCAGCAGCGTTAGGGGGAACAGGAACACTGAAGCTTTCTTT
TRBJ2-1,NA,NA,TRBV18,CASSPRVVRGAGAYNEQFF,TGTGCCAGCTCACCACGGGTCGTTCGCGGGGCAGGGGCTTACAATGAGCAGTTCTTC
TRBJ2-5,NA,NA,TRBV19,CASSLTRETQYF,TGTGCCAGTAGTTTAACGCGGGAGACCCAGTACTTC
TRBJ2-7,TRBD1,NA,TRBV19,CASSNGGQDDEQYF,TGTGCCAGTAGCAATGGGGGACAGGACGACGAGCAGTACTTC
TRBJ1-2,NA,NA,TRBV4-3,CASSQDQTSNYGYTF,TGCGCCAGCAGCCAAGATCAGACATCAAACTATGGCTACACCTTC
TRBJ2-2,NA,NA,TRBV9,CASSMTVSYAGELFF,TGTGCCAGCAGCATGACAGTATCCTACGCCGGGGAGCTGTTTTTT
TRBJ2-1,TRBD2,NA,TRBV7-2,CASNFRREGQYNEQFF,TGTGCCAGCAACTTCCGGCGGGAGGGCCAGTACAATGAGCAGTTCTTC
TRBJ1-5,NA,NA,TRBV4-1,CASSQAPGDQPQHF,TGCGCCAGCAGCCAAGCCCCTGGGGATCAGCCCCAGCATTTT
TRBJ2-1,TRBD1,NA,TRBV7-9,CASSLGQGRVEFF,TGTGCCAGCAGCTTAGGACAGGGAAGGGTTGAGTTCTTC
TRBJ1-5,NA,once,TRBV4-1,CASSQGGQPQHF,TGCGCCAGCAGCCAAGGCGGACAGCCCCAGCATTTT
TRBJ1-3,NA,NA,TRBV4-3,CASSQEWVRGGNTIYF,TGCGCCAGCAGCCAAGAGTGGGTGAGGGGCGGAAACACCATATATTTT
TRBJ1-1,NA,NA,TRBV5-6,CASSLLRQVKLTNTEAFF,TGTGCCAGCAGCTTGCTGCGACAGGTCAAGCTTACGAACACTGAAGCTTTCTTT
TRBJ1-5,NA,NA,TRBV21-1,CASSKERRKGTRRQPQHF,TGTGCCAGCAGCAAAGAGAGGAGGAAAGGAACTCGCCGTCAGCCCCAGCATTTT
TRBJ1-2,NA,NA,TRBV30,CAWSMNPGYGYTF,TGTGCCTGGAGTATGAACCCGGGCTATGGCTACACCTTC
TRBJ1-2,NA,NA,TRBV7-2,CASSPLRDGDGYTF,TGTGCCAGCAGCCCGCTCAGGGACGGCGATGGCTACACCTTC
TRBJ1-1,NA,NA,TRBV30,CAWIGEGFHEAFF,TGTGCCTGGATCGGTGAGGGGTTCCATGAAGCTTTCTTT
TRBJ2-1,NA,NA,TRBV7-9,CASSLLQPAGLQLYNEQFF,TGTGCCAGCAGCTTATTACAGCCCGCGGGTCTCCAACTCTACAATGAGCAGTTCTTC
TRBJ1-2,NA,NA,TRBV4-1,CASSQEGGADFYGYTF,TGCGCCAGCAGCCAAGAAGGGGGAGCCGACTTCTATGGCTACACCTTC
TRBJ1-2,NA,NA,TRBV6-5,CASSRRQVNYGYTF,TGTGCCAGCAGCCGCCGACAGGTCAACTATGGCTACACCTTC
TRBJ2-5,TRBD2,NA,TRBV27,CASSPGQPGGETQYF,TGTGCCAGCAGCCCAGGACAGCCGGGGGGGGAGACCCAGTACTTC
TRBJ1-1,NA,NA,TRBV6-5,CASSYPGGLEAFF,TGTGCCAGCAGCTATCCGGGGGGCCTTGAAGCTTTCTTT
TRBJ1-6,TRBD1,NA,TRBV6-5,CASRRSGQGNSPLHF,TGTGCCAGCAGACGCAGTGGACAGGGTAATTCACCCCTCCACTTT
TRBJ2-6,NA,NA,TRBV5-6,CASSRFGLAGANVLTF,TGTGCCAGCAGCCGATTTGGCCTGGCTGGGGCCAACGTCCTGACTTTC
TRBJ2-7,NA,NA,TRBV4-1,CASSLLLGGTSYEQYF,TGCGCCAGCAGTCTCCTGTTAGGGGGTACCTCCTACGAGCAGTACTTC